Below are 9 T cell receptor beta chains sequenced from a single sample in a study of T cell repertoires in cytomegalovirus infection. In TCRdb, the reads were re-called with MiXCR into one record per CDR3 protein. The profile shows a few hundred thousand distinct CDR3 sequences, approximately 40% of them singletons. Which antigens these TCRs recognize remains unknown. The source was cultured PBMCs, collected from culture after CMV antigen stimulation. Receptors were obtained from a human donor in good health (CMV status not recorded). Some clones in this sample may be carry-over from other donors' samples.

The rearrangement links TRBV27 to TRBJ2-7; D gene uncertain. There are 14 residues in the CDR3. In germline, CDR1 is MNHEY, CDR2 SMNVEV (reference sequence). Trimming removed 6 bases from V and 3 bases from J, with 15 bases in between. CDR3 amino acids: CASSPVGLGYEQYF. CDR3 coding DNA: TGTGCCAGCAGCCCGGTTGGTCTGGGCTACGAGCAGTACTTC.

The gene calls are TRBV20-1 and TRBJ1-2, with 7 bases that match TRBD1. With 5 bases clipped from V and 4 bases from J, the junction kept 10 bases outside the gene matches. The CDR3 sequence is 14 residues long. The germline gives CDR1 DFQATT, CDR2 SNEGSKA (reference sequence). The CDR3 DNA follows: TGCAGTGCTCTGGACAGGACCTCTGGCTATGGCTACACCTTC. Its translation is CSALDRTSGYGYTF.

The CDR3: CASRMGLALAKNIQYF. CDR3 nucleotides: TGTGCCAGCAGGATGGGACTAGCCCTAGCCAAAAACATTCAGTACTTC. The V and J genes are TRBV2 and TRBJ2-4; 9 bases are shared with TRBD2. Germline V CDR1 and CDR2: SNHLY, FYNNEI. Trimming at V came to 6 bases and at J to 0 bases, leaving 6 bases not matched to a gene. This CDR3 is built from 16 residues.

V usage is TRBV7-8 and J usage is TRBJ1-4; D remains ambiguous. Trimming stripped 1 base from V and 8 bases from J, with 14 bases between. CDR3 length equals 15 residues. Looked up from germline, CDR1 is SGHVS and CDR2 is FQNEAQ. In nucleotides, the CDR3 is TGTGCCAGCAGCTTAGGGTCAGGAGGCCCCGAAAAACTGTTTTTT. As protein: CASSLGSGGPEKLFF.

The chain has TRBV20-1 and TRBJ2-1; 9 positions agree with TRBD1. V lost 6 bases to trimming and J lost 3 bases; unmatched junction nucleotides: 6. There are 14 residues in the CDR3. CDR1 and CDR2 from the germline V gene are DFQATT and SNEGSKA (reference sequence). The CDR3 coding sequence is TGCAGTGCCACCACAGGGGGCGACTACAATGAGCAGTTCTTC. Its translation: CSATTGGDYNEQFF.

This clonotype has just a few counts. The gene calls are TRBV28 and TRBJ2-1; D gene ambiguous. CDR3 length equals 14 residues. From germline, CDR1 is MDHEN and CDR2 SYDVKM. V lost 6 bases and J lost 3, with 12 bases in between. For the CDR3, the DNA is TGTGCCAGCAGCCAGGCGGCCGACTACAATGAGCAGTTCTTC. This codes for CASSQAADYNEQFF.

The chain has TRBV3-1 and TRBJ1-4, with D perhaps TRBD1 (6 bases). The V gene's germline CDR1 is LGHDT and CDR2 YNNKEL (reference sequence). Trimming stripped 2 bases from V and 6 bases from J, with 16 bases between. This CDR3 is 16 amino acids long. CDR3 in DNA: TGTGCCAGCAGCCAATCGGAGAACAGGGTAGATGAAAAACTGTTTTTT. Amino acid sequence: CASSQSENRVDEKLFF.

This rearrangement joins TRBV7-9 to TRBJ2-1, with TRBD2 matching 7 bases. The V gene end was trimmed by 1 base and the J gene end by 3 bases; junction bases not matched to a gene: 6. This CDR3 region has 16 residues. CDR1 and CDR2 (germline): SEHNR, FQNEAQ (reference sequence). CDR3: CASSLGTRDGYNEQFF. CDR3 sequence (DNA): TGTGCCAGCAGCTTAGGGACTAGAGACGGCTACAATGAGCAGTTCTTC.

Comments on this clonotype: At one end the junction does not follow the germline gene, possibly because of a read error. This chain links TRBV7-9 with TRBJ1-6; no reliable D call. Germline loops: CDR1 SEHNR, CDR2 FQNEAQ (reference sequence). The CDR3 is made up of 15 amino acids. The CDR3 DNA reads as TGTCCCAGCAGCTTAGAGGGCGGGCTCGGGTCACCCCTCCACTTT. Translating it yields CPSSLEGGLGSPLHF.